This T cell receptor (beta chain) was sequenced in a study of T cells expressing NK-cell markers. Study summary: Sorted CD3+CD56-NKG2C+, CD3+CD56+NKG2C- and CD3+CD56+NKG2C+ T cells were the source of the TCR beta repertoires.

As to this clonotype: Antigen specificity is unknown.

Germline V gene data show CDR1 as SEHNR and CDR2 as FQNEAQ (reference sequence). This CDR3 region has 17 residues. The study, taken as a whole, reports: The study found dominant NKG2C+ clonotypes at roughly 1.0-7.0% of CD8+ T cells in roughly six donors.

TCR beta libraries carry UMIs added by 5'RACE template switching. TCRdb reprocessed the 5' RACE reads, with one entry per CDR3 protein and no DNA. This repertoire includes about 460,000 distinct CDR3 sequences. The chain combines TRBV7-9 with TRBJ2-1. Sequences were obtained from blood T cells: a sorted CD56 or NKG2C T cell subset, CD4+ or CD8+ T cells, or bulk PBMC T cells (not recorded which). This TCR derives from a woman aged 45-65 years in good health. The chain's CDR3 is CASSLGSGPKFYNEQFF.